The sequence of this TCR beta chain was determined in a study of regulatory T cells in long-lasting Graves disease. Findings of the study overall: Public clonotype sharing was higher in persistent than newly diagnosed patients. The small sample size may have reduced accuracy.

This clonotype was picked up many times. The antigen is unknown. This CDR3 has 15 residues. The germline V gene encodes CDR1 DFQATT and CDR2 SNEGSKA (reference sequence). Germline trimming cut 3 bases from V and 2 bases from J; bases unmatched to any gene: 6. Specified time point: newly diagnosed GD, antithyroid drugs for less than 3 months. Following extraction of RNA from PBMCs, that RNA was used to make the TCR library. iRepertoire HTBI primers and Arm-PCR of CDR3 regions built TCR beta libraries. Original methodology: Analysis of the samples identified roughly 62 TRBV and 12 to 15 TRBJ segments. TCRdb independently ran MiXCR on the multiplex PCR reads; one entry per CDR3 protein. TCRdb's processing, not the study's, gives the V and J calls here. The table has some 560,000 distinct CDR3 sequences, about 16% seen once. The data also belong to a second study, concerning T cells in Graves' hyperthyroidism and ophthalmopathy. That report notes: Exclusion followed for patients with uncontrolled infection, other autoimmune disease, pregnancy or lactation.

The TCR was taken from a woman aged 40 to 65 with Graves disease. This sample comprised peripheral blood mononuclear cells (PBMCs), obtained at new diagnosis, from a patient treated with antithyroid drugs. The V call is TRBV20-1, the J call TRBJ2-3; 9 bases are shared with TRBD2. The CDR3: CSASPSGGLTDTQYF. CDR3 coding DNA: TGCAGTGCTAGCCCCAGCGGGGGGCTCACAGATACGCAGTATTTT.